The T cell receptor (beta chain) under discussion was sequenced for a study of cytomegalovirus exposure and HLA in healthy donors. Study conclusions and caveats: In a later analysis, at a false discovery rate of 0.05, 15,000 to 20,000 TCR beta sequences matched HLA alleles. In a later analysis, V- and J-gene trimming of beta chains associated with a DCLRE1C missense variant, replicated independently.

CDR1 is LGHNA, CDR2 YSLEER, per germline. The CDR3 is 17 amino acids. J was trimmed by 5 bases and V by 0 bases; bases with no gene match: 12. PCR primers comprised 60 Vbeta and 13 Jbeta primers. Clones were sequenced by immunoSEQ multiplex PCR, and TCRdb holds only the in-frame ones, with some missing. The sample shows about 110,000 clones, over 65% of them seen only once. This clone has just a few counts. Its matching antigen is unknown. The chain has TRBV4-3 and TRBJ1-2; 7 bases are a match to TRBD1. The receptor was isolated from a man in his thirties or forties in good health and CMV-seropositive. Input material: PBMCs. DNA of the CDR3: TGCGCCAGCAGCCAAGATCTCGGCAGGGGGGAACCTTATGGCTACACCTTC. Its translation: CASSQDLGRGEPYGYTF.